This note documents a single T cell receptor (beta chain) sequence. Only a few counts were recorded for this clone. What antigen it recognizes has not been identified. No much larger clone exists at a distance of one base, and base qualities are not known. This sample is drawn from a study of shared clonotypes between healthy human individuals (TCRdb year 2020). Turning to the overall study: The cohort comprised two women and three men aged 18 to 49 years. To estimate repertoire size and how much clonotype sharing occurs between individuals, the study deeply sequenced the blood TCR repertoires of five healthy adults. Per donor, three plates each were used for CD4 naive and CD4 memory, two for CD8 naive, and one for CD8 memory. Libraries were prepared and TCR repertoires were sequenced by different laboratories using diverse techniques, in order to increase sequencing depth and limit assay-specific biases. Each donor's leukapheresis produced roughly between roughly 0.85 and 9.5 billion PBMCs. Study-level results and caveats: Sampling was limited to blood, and TCR repertoires in tissue likely differ from TCR repertoires in blood. Pairwise subsampling led to the expectation that sequencing depth would affect the degree of clonotype sharing among donors. Naive subsets generally had larger estimated clonotype richness than memory subsets. Incomplete sequencing was indicated by rarefaction of sorted-subset datasets, despite the large sequencing depth. Clonotypes shared by all four sorted-subset donors showed higher generation probabilities than non-shared clonotypes. Because the study included a small number of donors, the genetic and exposure-history diversity represented was limited. Sharing across several donors was observed for approximately 4.6% of naive CD4, over 3% of naive CD8, 2% to 2.5% of memory CD4, and around 0.44% of memory CD8 clonotypes.

The CDR3, from cysteine to phenylalanine, totals 15 residues. Left in the record is the CDR3 DNA by itself, 45 bases read in frame from the first base. The germline V gene supplies CDR1 SGHRS and CDR2 YFSETQ. V loses 6 bases of germline sequence and J loses 5 bases, and the interval between the two ends is 20 bases. TCR CDR3 regions were amplified from genomic DNA by multiplex PCR using the deep immunoSEQ assay. For each cell subset, the extracted genomic DNA was distributed evenly across all wells of several immunoSEQ 96-well plates, and each plate served as one replicate. For sorted subsets, each replicate PCR was loaded with 200 ng genomic DNA, equivalent to 30,000 or so T cell genomes. The purified libraries were quantified using a Qubit 3.0 fluorometer, sized with a Bioanalyzer 2100, and then quantified again using the KAPA Library Quantification kit. Every immunoSEQ 96-well plate was sequenced on a separate single-read 150-cycle Illumina NextSeq 550 flow cell. Regarding the original processing steps: Because only junctional sequences without quality scores were contained in the immunoSEQ output, filtering matching that applied to full-length reads could not be performed. To assign V/J genes and CDR3, sequences were annotated against IMGT germline references using PyIR, a Python wrapper for IgBLAST v1.9. Reads with weak V/J assignments (E-value above 1e-6), missing CDR3, stop codons, out-of-frame junctions, or ambiguous translated residues were removed. V3J clonotypes were defined as sequences sharing the same inferred V gene, J gene, and CDR3 amino acid sequence. Percentage overlap between repertoires was computed as shared unique clonotypes divided by the size of the smaller repertoire. RTK rarefaction, the Chao1 estimator, and Recon v2.1 estimates of unobserved clonotypes were used to assess repertoire richness. Generation probabilities were computed with OLGA for all TCRbeta clonotypes obtained by the gDNA method from a handful of donors. TCRdb obtained this table from immuneACCESS and retained in-frame rearrangements with V and J assigned. These tables miss some clones; where compared with another copy, unresolved V genes account for less than half of the shortfall, and the remainder is unexplained. V, J and clone size were drawn from that table, and D and trimming were deduced from the DNA. The table for this sample lists 300,000 to 400,000 clones; less than 85% of them were counted only once. Clones ranked in the top ten supply 10% of the sample.

The donors were healthy, HIV-negative adults with no recently reported acute infections or vaccinations. Every donor was a Caucasian adult residing in Nashville, Tennessee, USA. CD4+ T cells were enriched by magnetic negative selection, after which naive cells were positively selected on CD45RA and the negative fraction was taken as the memory subset. Blood was obtained by leukapheresis, after which PBMCs were separated by Ficoll-Histopaque density gradient centrifugation and cryopreserved in liquid nitrogen vapor phase. Analytical flow cytometry was used to check the purity and quantity of each magnetically sorted T cell population. Genomic DNA was isolated from every sorted fraction and measured by UV absorbance on a Nanodrop 2000c.

The sequence came from a young man in good health. The chain employs TRBV5-1 and TRBJ2-5; matching of 6 bases hints at TRBD1 as the D gene. The sequencing input was memory CD4+ T cells sorted from blood. Read against the paper, the sample's cell subset or site label means: CD45RA-negative fraction. The sequenced DNA is TGCGCCAGCACCGGACAGCCGACAGCAGGCGAGACCCAGTACTTC. Its translation reads: CASTGQPTAGETQYF.